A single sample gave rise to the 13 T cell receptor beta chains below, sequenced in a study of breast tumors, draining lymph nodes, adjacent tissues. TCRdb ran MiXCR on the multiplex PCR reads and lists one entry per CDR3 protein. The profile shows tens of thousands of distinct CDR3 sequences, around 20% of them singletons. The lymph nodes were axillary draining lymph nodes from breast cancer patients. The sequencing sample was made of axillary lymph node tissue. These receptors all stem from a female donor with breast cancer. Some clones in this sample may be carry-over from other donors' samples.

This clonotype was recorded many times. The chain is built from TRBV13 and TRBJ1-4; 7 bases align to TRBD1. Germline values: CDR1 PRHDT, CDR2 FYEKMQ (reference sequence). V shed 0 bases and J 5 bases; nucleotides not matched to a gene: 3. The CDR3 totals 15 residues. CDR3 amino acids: CASSLGGQTNEKLFF. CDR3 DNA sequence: TGTGCCAGCAGCTTAGGGGGACAGACCAATGAAAAACTGTTTTTT.

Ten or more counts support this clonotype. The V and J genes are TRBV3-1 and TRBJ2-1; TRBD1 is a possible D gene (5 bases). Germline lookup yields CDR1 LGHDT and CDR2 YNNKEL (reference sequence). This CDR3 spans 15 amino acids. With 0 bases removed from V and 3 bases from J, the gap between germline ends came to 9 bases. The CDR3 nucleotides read TGTGCCAGCAGCCAAGATCGGCAGGGCTACAATGAGCAGTTCTTC. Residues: CASSQDRQGYNEQFF.

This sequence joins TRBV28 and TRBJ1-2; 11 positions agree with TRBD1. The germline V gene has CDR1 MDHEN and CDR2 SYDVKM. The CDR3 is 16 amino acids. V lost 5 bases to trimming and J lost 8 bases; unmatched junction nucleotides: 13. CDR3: CASSSDLRTGGRGYTF. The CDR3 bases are TGTGCCAGCAGTAGCGACTTACGGACAGGGGGCAGGGGCTACACCTTC.

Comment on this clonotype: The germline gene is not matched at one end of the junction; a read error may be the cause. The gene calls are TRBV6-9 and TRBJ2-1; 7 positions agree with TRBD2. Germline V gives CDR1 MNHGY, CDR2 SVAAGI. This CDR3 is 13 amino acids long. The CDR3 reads CASSFRGRDEQSF. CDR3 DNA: TGTGCCAGTTCCTTCCGGGGGAGGGATGAGCAGTCCTTC.

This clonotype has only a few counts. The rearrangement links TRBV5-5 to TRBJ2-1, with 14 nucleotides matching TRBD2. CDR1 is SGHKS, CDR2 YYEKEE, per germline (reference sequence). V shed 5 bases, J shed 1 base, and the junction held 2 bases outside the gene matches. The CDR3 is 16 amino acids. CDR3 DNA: TGTGCCAGCAGTGGACTAGCGGGGGGATCCTACAATGAGCAGTTCTTC. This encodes CASSGLAGGSYNEQFF.

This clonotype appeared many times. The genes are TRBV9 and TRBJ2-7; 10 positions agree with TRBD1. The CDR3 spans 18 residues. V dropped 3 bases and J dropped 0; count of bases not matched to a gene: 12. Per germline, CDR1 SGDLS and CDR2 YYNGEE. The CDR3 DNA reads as TGTGCCAGCAGCGCCCTCGTGGGACAGGGGCTATGCTCCTACGAGCAGTACTTC. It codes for CASSALVGQGLCSYEQYF.

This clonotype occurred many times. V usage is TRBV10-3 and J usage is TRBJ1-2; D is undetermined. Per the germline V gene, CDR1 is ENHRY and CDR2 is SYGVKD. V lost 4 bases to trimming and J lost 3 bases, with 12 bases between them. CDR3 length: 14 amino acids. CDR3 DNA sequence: TGTGCCATCAGTGGGGTTCGGATGGACTATGGCTACACCTTC. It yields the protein CAISGVRMDYGYTF.

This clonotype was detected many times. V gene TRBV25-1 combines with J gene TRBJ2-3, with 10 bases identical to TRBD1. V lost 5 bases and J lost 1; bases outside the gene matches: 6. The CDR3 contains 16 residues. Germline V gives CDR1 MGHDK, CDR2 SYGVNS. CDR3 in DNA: TGTGCCAGCAGTTACGGGACAGGGGCTGGCACAGATACGCAGTATTTT. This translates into CASSYGTGAGTDTQYF. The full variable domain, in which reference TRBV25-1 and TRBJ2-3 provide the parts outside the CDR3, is EADIYQTPRYLVIGTGKKITLECSQTMGHDKMYWYQQDPGMELHLIHYSYGVNSTEKGDLSSESTVSRIRTEHFPLTLESARPSHTSQYLCASSYGTGAGTDTQYFGPGTRLTVL.

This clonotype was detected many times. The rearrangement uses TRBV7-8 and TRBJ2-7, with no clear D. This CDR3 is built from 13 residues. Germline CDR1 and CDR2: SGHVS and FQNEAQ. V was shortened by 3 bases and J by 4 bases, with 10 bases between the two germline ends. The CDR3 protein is CASSLGPGYEQYF. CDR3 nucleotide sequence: TGTGCCAGCAGCTTGGGTCCTGGGTACGAGCAGTACTTC.

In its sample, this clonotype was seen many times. For the CDR3, the DNA is TGTGCCAGCAGTGAATATTTTGGACAGCTCAATCAGCCCCAGCATTTT. As protein: CASSEYFGQLNQPQHF. The chain recombines TRBV2 with TRBJ1-5, with a tentative D call TRBD1 (6 bases). The CDR3 extends over 16 amino acids. The V and J ends lost 2 bases and 3 bases respectively, with 14 bases between them. In germline, CDR1 is SNHLY, CDR2 FYNNEI.

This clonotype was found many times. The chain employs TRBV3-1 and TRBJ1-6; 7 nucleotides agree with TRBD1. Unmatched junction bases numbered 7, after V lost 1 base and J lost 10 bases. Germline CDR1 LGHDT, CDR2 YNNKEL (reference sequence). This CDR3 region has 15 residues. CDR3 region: CASSQGQGVKSPLHF. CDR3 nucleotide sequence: TGTGCCAGCAGCCAAGGACAGGGAGTTAAGTCACCCCTCCACTTT.

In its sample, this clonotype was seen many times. For the CDR3, the DNA is TGTGCCAGCAGCTTGGAACTAGCGAGCTACGAGCAGTACTTC. Protein product: CASSLELASYEQYF. The V and J genes are TRBV11-2 and TRBJ2-7, with 7 bases that match TRBD2. From germline, CDR1 is SGHAT and CDR2 FQNNGV. The CDR3 sequence is 14 residues long. The J segment lost 3 bases and the V segment lost 3 bases, leaving 5 bases of the junction unmatched.

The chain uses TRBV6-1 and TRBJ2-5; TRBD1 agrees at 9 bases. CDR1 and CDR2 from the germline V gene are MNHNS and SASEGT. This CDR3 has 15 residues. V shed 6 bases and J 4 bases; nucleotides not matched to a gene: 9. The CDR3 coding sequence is TGTGCCAGCAGCCGAAAGGGGACAGGGCCAGAGACCCAGTACTTC. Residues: CASSRKGTGPETQYF.